A single TCR beta chain is shown here with its context. Antigen: not known. cDNA encoding TCR beta was synthesized via 5'RACE template switching incorporating UMIs. Following a re-call of the 5' RACE reads, TCRdb has one entry per CDR3 protein and lacks DNA. This sample's clone table lists 350,000 to 450,000 distinct CDR3 sequences. These data are taken from a study of T cells expressing NK-cell markers. The overall study: The study drew TCR beta repertoires from sorted CD3+CD56+NKG2C+, CD3+CD56+NKG2C- and CD3+CD56-NKG2C+ T cells. Study-wide points: About six donors showed dominant NKG2C+ clonotypes comprising roughly 1.0-7.0% of their CD8+ T cells.

Germline CDR1 and CDR2: SGHTA and FQGTGA. The CDR3 is made up of 17 amino acids. The sample consisted of blood T cells: a sorted CD56 or NKG2C T cell subset, CD4+ or CD8+ T cells, or bulk PBMC T cells (not recorded which). The chain recombines TRBV7-3 with TRBJ2-2; the D call from TCRdb, TRBD2, cannot be confirmed without DNA. This receptor was identified in a man aged 18-70 years in good health. Here the CDR3 reads CASSFSGGPRNTGELFF.